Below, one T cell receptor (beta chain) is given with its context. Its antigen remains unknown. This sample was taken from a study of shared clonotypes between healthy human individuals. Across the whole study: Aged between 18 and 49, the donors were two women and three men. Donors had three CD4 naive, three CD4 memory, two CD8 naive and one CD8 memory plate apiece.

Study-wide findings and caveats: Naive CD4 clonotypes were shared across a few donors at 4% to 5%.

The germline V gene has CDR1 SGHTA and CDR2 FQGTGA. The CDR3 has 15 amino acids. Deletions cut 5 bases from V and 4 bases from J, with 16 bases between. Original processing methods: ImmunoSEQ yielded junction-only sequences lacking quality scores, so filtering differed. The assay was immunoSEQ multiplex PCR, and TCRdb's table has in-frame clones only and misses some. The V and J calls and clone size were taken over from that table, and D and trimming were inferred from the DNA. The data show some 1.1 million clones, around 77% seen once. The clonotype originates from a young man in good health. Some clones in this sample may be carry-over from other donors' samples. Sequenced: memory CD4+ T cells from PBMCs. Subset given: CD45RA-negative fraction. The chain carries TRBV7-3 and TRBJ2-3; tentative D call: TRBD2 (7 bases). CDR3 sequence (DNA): TGTGCCAGCAGCCCCGGGGGCGGGAGCGCAGATACGCAGTATTTT. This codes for CASSPGGGSADTQYF.